Each of the 27 T cell receptor beta chains below was sequenced from the same sample in a study of T cells in narcolepsy. Produced via immunoSEQ multiplex PCR; TCRdb's table is partial and in-frame only. The sample lists under 35,000 clones; around 83% were seen once. Sequencing was done on a sample of memory (CD45RA-) CD4+ T cells from blood. The source is a human donor in good health.

This clone appeared a single time. CDR3 residues: CASGLALTGGATDTQYF. In nucleotides, the CDR3 is TGTGCTAGTGGTTTGGCCTTGACAGGGGGAGCGACAGATACGCAGTATTTT. The gene calls are TRBV12-5 and TRBJ2-3; 9 positions match TRBD1. Germline CDR1 reads LGHNT; CDR2 reads FRNRAP. V lost 1 base to trimming and J lost 3 bases; unmatched junction nucleotides: 8. The length of the CDR3 is 17 residues.

This rearrangement joins TRBV7-6 to TRBJ2-3; no clear D. V lost 5 bases, J lost 3 bases, and 12 bases lay in between. The CDR3 is 14 residues long. Per germline, CDR1 SGHVS and CDR2 FNYEAQ. CDR3 sequence: CASSHGKGTDTQYF. The CDR3 DNA reads as TGTGCCAGCAGCCACGGAAAGGGAACAGATACGCAGTATTTT. The whole variable domain, remainder taken from reference TRBV7-6 and TRBJ2-3, is GAGVSQSPRYKVTKRGQDVALRCDPISGHVSLYWYRQALGQGPEFLTYFNYEAQQDKSGLPNDRFSAERPEGSISTLTIQRTEQRDSAMYRCASSHGKGTDTQYFGPGTRLTVL.

The rearrangement uses TRBV5-8 and TRBJ1-2; D is possibly TRBD1 (5 bases). Per germline, CDR1 SGHTS and CDR2 YDEGEE. This CDR3 has 16 amino acids. V lost 7 bases, J lost 4 bases, and 23 bases lay in between. The CDR3 coding sequence is TGTGCCAGCGTCGGGGGTTATCCACGAAAGACCTATGGCTACACCTTC. This sequence encodes CASVGGYPRKTYGYTF.

CDR3 residues: CASSESGGVTGELFF. In nucleotides, the CDR3 is TGCGCCAGCAGTGAGTCCGGGGGCGTCACCGGGGAGCTGTTTTTT. The V gene is TRBV10-1, the J gene TRBJ2-2; D may correspond to TRBD1 or TRBD2 (6 bases each). Germline-derived CDR1 and CDR2 are WNHNN and SYGVQD (reference sequence). Trimming removed 0 bases at V and 4 bases at J, with 9 bases between. The CDR3 contains 15 residues.

The chain has TRBV19 and TRBJ1-3, with D possibly matching TRBD1 (6 bases). The CDR3 sequence is 16 residues long. CDR1 and CDR2 (germline): LNHDA, SQIVND (reference sequence). V shed 5 bases and J shed 0 bases, with 14 bases lying between them. The CDR3 sequence is CASSVTGSSSGNTIYF. CDR3 bases: TGTGCCAGTAGTGTGACAGGATCGAGCTCTGGAAACACCATATATTTT.

This chain connects TRBV28 to TRBJ2-7; no firm D call. The germline V gene has CDR1 MDHEN and CDR2 SYDVKM. Deletions cut 7 bases from V and 0 bases from J, with 10 bases between. The CDR3 is 13 amino acids. The CDR3, as DNA: TGTGCCAGCACCGTTGGTACCTCCTACGAGCAGTACTTC. Translated: CASTVGTSYEQYF.

This clone appeared once. This chain joins TRBV2 and TRBJ1-1; D gene ambiguous. Germline V gene lookup returns CDR1 SNHLY and CDR2 FYNNEI. V was shortened by 4 bases and J by 1 base, with 10 bases between the two germline ends. The CDR3 length is 14 residues. The CDR3 loop reads CASSAVQRNTEAFF. The CDR3 DNA reads TGTGCCAGCAGTGCAGTCCAGAGGAACACTGAAGCTTTCTTT.

This chain links TRBV19 with TRBJ2-7; D perhaps matches TRBD1 (8 bases). The CDR3 is 15 residues long. The germline V gene has CDR1 LNHDA and CDR2 SQIVND (reference sequence). Trimming took 5 bases from V and 2 from J, leaving 16 bases between them. The CDR3 reads CASSPGQGGPYEQYF. The CDR3 DNA is TGTGCCAGTAGTCCCGGACAGGGAGGGCCCTACGAGCAGTACTTC.

Remarks on this clone: Other nucleotide sequences from this sample produce the same CDR3. V usage is TRBV15 and J usage is TRBJ2-5, with 12 bases matching TRBD2. Germline assignment: CDR1 LNHNV and CDR2 YYDKDF (reference sequence). The CDR3 totals 15 residues. V was clipped by 2 bases and J by 4 bases; unmatched bases: 2. Here the CDR3 reads CATSRSLAGGETQYF. The CDR3 coding sequence is TGTGCCACCAGCAGATCACTAGCGGGGGGAGAGACCCAGTACTTC.

The J gene is TRBJ2-5, the V gene TRBV9; 7 bases align to TRBD1. With 2 bases clipped from V and 4 bases from J, the junction kept 2 bases outside the gene matches. This CDR3 has 13 residues. Germline-derived CDR1 and CDR2 are SGDLS and YYNGEE. CDR3 nucleotide sequence: TGTGCCAGCAGCGTCGGACAGGCAGAGACCCAGTACTTC. Encoded protein: CASSVGQAETQYF.

V is TRBV6-1 and J is TRBJ1-5; 8 nucleotides agree with TRBD1. The V and J ends lost 5 bases and 6 bases, in that order; junction bases with no gene match: 9. Germline lookup yields CDR1 MNHNS and CDR2 SASEGT. The CDR3 spans 15 residues. CDR3: CASSPQDRVSQPQHF. CDR3 sequence (DNA): TGTGCCAGCAGTCCACAGGACAGGGTCAGTCAGCCCCAGCATTTT.

The chain has TRBV19 and TRBJ1-5; 7 bases map to TRBD1. Germline values: CDR1 LNHDA, CDR2 SQIVND (reference sequence). The V gene end was trimmed by 7 bases and the J gene end by 7 bases; junction bases not matched to a gene: 7. There are 13 residues in the CDR3. The CDR3 nucleotides are TGTGCCAGTACCTCAGGGGGGCGGCAGCCCCAGCATTTT. Protein product: CASTSGGRQPQHF.

The table lists this clone with a count of one. This rearrangement joins TRBV25-1 to TRBJ1-1; 7 nucleotides line up with TRBD1. The trim removed 7 bases at V and 4 bases at J, leaving 6 bases unmatched. The CDR3 is 13 amino acids. Germline V CDR1 and CDR2: MGHDK, SYGVNS. Here the CDR3 DNA reads TGTGCCAGCATCCAGGGGGGGAGCACTGAAGCTTTCTTT. This gives the protein CASIQGGSTEAFF.

This rearrangement joins TRBV19 to TRBJ1-1; TRBD1 might be the D (5 bases). The ends were cut back, 8 bases at V and 1 base at J, with 14 bases in the middle. The CDR3 runs to 14 residues. The germline V gene has CDR1 LNHDA and CDR2 SQIVND (reference sequence). CDR3 in DNA: TGTGCCAGTCGTCCCGGGACTCAGAACACTGAAGCTTTCTTT. Residues: CASRPGTQNTEAFF.

The chain employs TRBV28 and TRBJ1-2; 8 nucleotides align to TRBD1. V shed 5 bases, J shed 5 bases, and the junction held 1 base outside the gene matches. Germline loops: CDR1 MDHEN, CDR2 SYDVKM. This CDR3 is 12 amino acids long. The CDR3 DNA follows: TGTGCCAGCAGTCGACAGGGGTATGGCTACACCTTC. This translates into CASSRQGYGYTF.

This chain joins TRBV5-1 and TRBJ2-5; D not resolved. CDR1 and CDR2 from the germline V gene are SGHRS and YFSETQ. The CDR3 totals 13 residues. Trimming stripped 5 bases from V and 5 bases from J, with 13 bases between. In DNA, the CDR3 is TGCGCCAGCAGGGGTGGGTCAGTGGAGACCCAGTACTTC. Residues: CASRGGSVETQYF.

The genes are TRBV28 and TRBJ2-1, with 12 nucleotides matching TRBD2. The CDR3 extends over 14 amino acids. V dropped 6 bases and J dropped 8; count of bases not matched to a gene: 5. Germline lookup yields CDR1 MDHEN and CDR2 SYDVKM. The CDR3 here is CASSLAGGVHEQFF. The CDR3 DNA reads as TGTGCCAGCAGCCTAGCGGGGGGGGTACATGAGCAGTTCTTC.

The chain is built from TRBV6-9 and TRBJ1-2; no clear D gene. Trimming shortened V by 5 bases and J by 2 bases, and 12 bases separated the two germline ends. This CDR3 contains 14 residues. Germline V CDR1 and CDR2: MNHGY, SVAAGI. This CDR3 reads CASSPRGSNYGYTF. The CDR3 DNA reads as TGTGCCAGCAGTCCCCGTGGGAGCAACTATGGCTACACCTTC.

The chain is built from TRBV27 and TRBJ1-1; D remains ambiguous. CDR3 size: 14 residues. Germline CDR1 MNHEY, CDR2 SMNVEV (reference sequence). With 0 bases removed from V and 2 bases from J, the gap between germline ends came to 7 bases. The CDR3 sequence: CASSLSRVNTEAFF. CDR3 nucleotides: TGTGCCAGCAGTTTATCGCGAGTAAACACTGAAGCTTTCTTT.

The V call is TRBV20-1, the J call TRBJ2-5; TRBD2 might be the D (5 bases). Germline CDR1 is DFQATT and CDR2 is SNEGSKA (reference sequence). Trimming stripped 5 bases from V and 7 bases from J, with 11 bases between. This CDR3 has 11 residues. The CDR3 here is CSAGGSGTQYF. In nucleotides, the CDR3 is TGCAGTGCTGGAGGATCAGGGACCCAGTACTTC.

The V gene is TRBV30, the J gene TRBJ1-1; the D is unclear. V was shortened by 3 bases and J by 7 bases, with 15 bases between the two germline ends. This CDR3 has 13 residues. Germline V gene sequence: CDR1 GTSNPN, CDR2 SVGIG (reference sequence). The CDR3 sequence: CAWRYPPAYEAFF. The CDR3 coding sequence is TGTGCCTGGAGATACCCCCCGGCATATGAAGCTTTCTTT.

Turning to this clone: This CDR3 is also generated by other DNA sequences in the sample. The chain joins TRBV30 to TRBJ2-3; D unclear. Trimming stripped 0 bases from V and 4 bases from J, with 8 bases between. The germline gives CDR1 GTSNPN, CDR2 SVGIG (reference sequence). The CDR3 covers 13 residues. This CDR3 is CAWSVRRADTQYF. The CDR3 DNA reads TGTGCCTGGAGTGTACGTCGGGCAGATACGCAGTATTTT. Complete variable domain (other parts from reference TRBV30 and TRBJ2-3): SQTIHQWPATLVQPVGSPLSLECTVEGTSNPNLYWYRQAAGRGLQLLFYSVGIGQISSEVPQNLSASRPQDRQFILSSKKLLLSDSGFYLCAWSVRRADTQYFGPGTRLTVL.

This chain joins TRBV28 and TRBJ1-6; D unclear. Germline values: CDR1 MDHEN, CDR2 SYDVKM. Between the trimmed V and J ends, which lost 6 bases and 9 bases, there was a span of 9 bases. The CDR3 has 12 residues. The CDR3 nucleotides read TGTGCCAGCAGCGCAGGAGGTTCACCCCTCCACTTT. It codes for CASSAGGSPLHF.

This clone has a single count. The J gene is TRBJ1-2, the V gene TRBV19; 10 bases line up with TRBD1. V lost 5 bases, J lost 4 bases, and 7 bases stayed unmatched. Germline V gene data show CDR1 as LNHDA and CDR2 as SQIVND (reference sequence). The CDR3 sequence is 15 residues long. The CDR3 spells CASSSRTGGIYGYTF. The CDR3 bases are TGTGCCAGTAGTTCTCGGACAGGGGGGATCTATGGCTACACCTTC. Combining the CDR3 with reference TRBV19 and TRBJ1-2 gives the whole variable domain DGGITQSPKYLFRKEGQNVTLSCEQNLNHDAMYWYRQDPGQGLRLIYYSQIVNDFQKGDIAEGYSVSREKKESFPLTVTSAQKNPTAFYLCASSSRTGGIYGYTFGSGTRLTVV.

The chain has TRBV11-2 and TRBJ2-7, with D perhaps TRBD2 (7 bases). V was clipped by 3 bases and J by 3 bases, with 15 bases between them. This CDR3 has 15 residues. Looked up from germline, CDR1 is SGHAT and CDR2 is FQNNGV. The DNA for the CDR3 is TGTGCCAGCAGCTTCAACGGGGGGCCTATCTACGAGCAGTACGTC. It specifies CASSFNGGPIYEQYV.

The chain recombines TRBV7-2 with TRBJ2-7, with 7 bases aligning to TRBD1. With V trimmed by 4 bases and J by 4 bases, 7 bases remained unmatched. The CDR3 contains 14 residues. Germline CDR1 is SGHTA and CDR2 is FQGNSA. The CDR3 loop reads CASSSTGSGYEQYF. The CDR3 bases are TGTGCCAGCAGCTCGACAGGGTCCGGTTACGAGCAGTACTTC.

The chain couples TRBV2 to TRBJ1-4; D gene unclear. Trimming took off 8 bases at V and 3 bases at J, with 10 bases between the two ends. Germline V gives CDR1 SNHLY, CDR2 FYNNEI. The CDR3 has 13 amino acids. This CDR3 reads CASLGMSNEKLFF. For the CDR3, the DNA is TGTGCCAGCCTAGGGATGTCTAATGAAAAACTGTTTTTT.